Sequencing of this TCR beta chain was carried out in a study of early T cells in non-severe SARS-CoV-2 infection. Study-level information: Sequencing used unsorted whole-blood bulk RNA, so chains lack pairing.

V lost 1 base and J lost 9, with 11 bases in between. CDR3 size: 13 residues. Germline CDR1 reads SGHDT; CDR2 reads YYEEEE. As part of library construction, unique molecular identifiers were attached to individual cDNA molecules. TCRdb used MiXCR to reprocess the 5' RACE reads, holding one entry per CDR3 protein. This table has around 83,000 distinct CDR3 sequences, about 10% appearing once. Study-level points and caveats: The VDJdb matching leaned toward anti-spike CD8 responses and overlooked private and CD4 specificities.

With respect to this clonotype: The antigen is undetermined.

Sequencing used whole blood, obtained at baseline. The receptor was isolated from an adult who was a healthcare worker with PCR-confirmed SARS-CoV-2 infection or an uninfected control (not recorded which). The chain is built from TRBV5-6 and TRBJ2-1; D remains ambiguous. CDR3 DNA: TGTGCCAGCAGCTTGTGGGATCTAGGTGAGCAGTTCTTC. This sequence encodes CASSLWDLGEQFF.